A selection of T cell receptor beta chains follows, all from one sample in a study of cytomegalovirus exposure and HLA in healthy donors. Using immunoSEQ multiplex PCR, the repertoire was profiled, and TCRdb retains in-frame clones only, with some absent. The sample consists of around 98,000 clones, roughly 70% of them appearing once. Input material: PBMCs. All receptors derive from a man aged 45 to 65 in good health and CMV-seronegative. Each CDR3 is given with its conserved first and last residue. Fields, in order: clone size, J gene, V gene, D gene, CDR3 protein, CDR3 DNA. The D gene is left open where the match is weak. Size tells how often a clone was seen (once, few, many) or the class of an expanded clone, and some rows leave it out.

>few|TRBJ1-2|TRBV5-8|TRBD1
CASSSRSDRGPGGYTF
TGTGCCAGCAGCAGTCGTAGCGACAGGGGTCCGGGGGGCTACACCTTC
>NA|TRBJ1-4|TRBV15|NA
CATSRKTVSNEKLFF
TGTGCCACCAGCAGAAAGACAGTTAGTAATGAAAAACTGTTTTTT
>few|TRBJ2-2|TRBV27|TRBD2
CASSSGLVNTGELFF
TGTGCCAGCAGTTCGGGACTAGTGAACACCGGGGAGCTGTTTTTT
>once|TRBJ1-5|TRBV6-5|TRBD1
CASKQGMWSNQPQHF
TGTGCCAGCAAACAGGGGATGTGGAGCAATCAGCCCCAGCATTTT
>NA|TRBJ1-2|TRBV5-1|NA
CASSLARDDYGYTF
TGCGCCAGCAGCTTGGCCAGGGATGACTATGGCTACACCTTC
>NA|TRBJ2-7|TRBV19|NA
CASSMETGEQYF
TGTGCCAGTAGTATGGAGACGGGCGAGCAGTACTTC
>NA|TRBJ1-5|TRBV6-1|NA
CASSVDRNNQPQHF
TGTGCCAGCAGTGTGGACAGAAACAATCAGCCCCAGCATTTT
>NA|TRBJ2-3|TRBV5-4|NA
CASKTGGGRDTQYF
TGTGCCAGCAAAACCGGTGGGGGGAGAGATACGCAGTATTTT
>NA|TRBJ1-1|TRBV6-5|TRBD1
CASRAPGTGAKGAFF
TGTGCCAGCAGAGCCCCCGGGACAGGGGCAAAAGGAGCTTTCTTT
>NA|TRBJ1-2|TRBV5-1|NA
CASSPDRNYGYTF
TGCGCCAGCAGCCCCGACAGAAACTATGGCTACACCTTC
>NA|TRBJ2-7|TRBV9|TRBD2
CASSAASGSPEQYF
TGTGCCAGCAGCGCCGCGAGCGGGAGCCCCGAGCAGTACTTC
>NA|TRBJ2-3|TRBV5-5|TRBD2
CASSLKGTSGSSVADTQYF
TGTGCCAGCAGCTTAAAGGGGACTAGCGGGAGCAGTGTCGCAGATACGCAGTATTTT
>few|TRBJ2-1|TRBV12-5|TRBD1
CASGLADRGLYNEQFF
TGTGCTAGTGGTTTAGCCGACAGGGGGCTTTACAATGAGCAGTTCTTC
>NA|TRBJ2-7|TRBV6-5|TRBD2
CASSLGTSENYEQYF
TGTGCCAGCAGCCTTGGGACTAGCGAGAACTACGAGCAGTACTTC
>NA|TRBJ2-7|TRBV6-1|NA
CASSEYRSLFGETYEQYF
TGTGCCAGCAGTGAATATCGATCCCTCTTTGGAGAGACCTACGAGCAGTACTTC
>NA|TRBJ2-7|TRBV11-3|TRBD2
CASSPRTSGGEQYF
TGTGCCAGCAGCCCACGGACTAGCGGGGGCGAGCAGTACTTC
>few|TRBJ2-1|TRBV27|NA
CASSSVGSGGSSDEQFF
TGTGCCAGCAGCTCCGTTGGGTCCGGGGGATCTTCGGATGAGCAGTTCTTC
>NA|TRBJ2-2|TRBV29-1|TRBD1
CSVEDRGNTGELFF
TGCAGCGTTGAGGACAGGGGAAATACCGGGGAGCTGTTTTTT
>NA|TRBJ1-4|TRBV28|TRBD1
CASSQGGYPSTNEKLFF
TGTGCCAGCTCACAAGGGGGCTACCCATCAACTAATGAAAAACTGTTTTTT
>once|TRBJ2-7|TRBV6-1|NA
CASREGAGYEQYF
TGTGCCAGCAGGGAGGGGGCTGGCTACGAGCAGTACTTC
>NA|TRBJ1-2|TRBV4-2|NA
CASSPQQGMPNYGYTF
TGTGCCAGCAGCCCGCAACAGGGTATGCCTAACTATGGCTACACCTTC
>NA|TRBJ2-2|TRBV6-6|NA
CASSAWADIGELFF
TGTGCCAGCAGTGCGTGGGCGGACATCGGGGAGCTGTTTTTT
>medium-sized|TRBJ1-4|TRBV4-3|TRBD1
CASSQGQGNEKLFF
TGCGCCAGCAGCCAAGGACAGGGGAATGAAAAACTGTTTTTT
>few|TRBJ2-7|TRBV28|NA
CASSWVGRGEQYF
TGTGCCAGCAGTTGGGTGGGGAGAGGCGAGCAGTACTTC
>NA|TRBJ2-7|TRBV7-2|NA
CASSLAGTTYEQYF
TGTGCCAGCAGCTTAGCGGGCACCACCTACGAGCAGTACTTC
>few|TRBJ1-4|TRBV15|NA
CATSPRGGATNEKLFF
TGTGCCACCAGCCCACGAGGGGGGGCAACTAATGAAAAACTGTTTTTT
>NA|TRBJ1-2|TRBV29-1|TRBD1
CSVTTGNYGYTF
TGCAGCGTTACGACAGGGAACTATGGCTACACCTTC
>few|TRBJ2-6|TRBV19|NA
CASSRLSSGANVLTF
TGTGCCAGTAGTAGGTTGAGCTCTGGGGCCAACGTCCTGACTTTC
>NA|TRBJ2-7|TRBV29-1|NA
CSVEPLLEGRNYEQYF
TGCAGCGTTGAGCCACTTTTGGAGGGCCGGAACTACGAGCAGTACTTC
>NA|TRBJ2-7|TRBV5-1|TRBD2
CASSRNGGSSYEQYF
TGCGCCAGCAGCAGGAATGGCGGGAGCTCCTACGAGCAGTACTTC
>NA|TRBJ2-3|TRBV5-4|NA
CASKYNTDTQYF
TGTGCCAGCAAGTACAACACAGATACGCAGTATTTT
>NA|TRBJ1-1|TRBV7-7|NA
CASSLGQGRTEAFF
TGTGCTAGCAGCTTAGGGCAGGGGCGAACTGAAGCTTTCTTT
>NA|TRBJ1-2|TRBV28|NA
CASSLPQGSYGYTF
TGTGCCAGCAGTTTACCTCAGGGGAGCTATGGCTACACCTTC
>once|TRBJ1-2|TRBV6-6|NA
CASTTGGGYGYTF
TGTGCCAGCACGACGGGGGGGGGCTATGGCTACACCTTC
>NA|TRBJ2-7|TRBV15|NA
CATSREVGRSSYEQYF
TGTGCCACCAGCAGAGAAGTAGGCCGGAGCTCCTACGAGCAGTACTTC
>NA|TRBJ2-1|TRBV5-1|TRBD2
CASSLSGLAGVGYNEQFF
TGCGCCAGCAGCTTGTCCGGACTAGCGGGAGTAGGCTACAATGAGCAGTTCTTC
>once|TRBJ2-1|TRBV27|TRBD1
CASRLTGGQNEQFF
TGTGCCAGCAGGCTGACAGGGGGTCAGAATGAGCAGTTCTTC
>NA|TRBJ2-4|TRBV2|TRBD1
CASSEGQGINIQYF
TGTGCCAGCAGTGAAGGACAGGGTATTAACATTCAGTACTTC
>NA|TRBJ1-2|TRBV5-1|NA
CASSLVQGDIYGYTF
TGCGCCAGCAGCTTGGTACAGGGTGATATCTATGGCTACACCTTC
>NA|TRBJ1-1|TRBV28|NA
CASSFGEIMNTEAFF
TGTGCCAGCAGTTTCGGGGAAATTATGAACACTGAAGCTTTCTTT
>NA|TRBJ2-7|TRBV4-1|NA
CASSQVPHSYEQYF
TGCGCCAGCAGCCAAGTCCCCCACTCCTACGAGCAGTACTTC
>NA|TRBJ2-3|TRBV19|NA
CASSVTRPDTQYF
TGTGCCAGTAGTGTAACTAGACCAGATACGCAGTATTTT
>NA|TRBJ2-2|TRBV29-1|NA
CSVDRGTNTGELFF
TGCAGCGTTGACAGGGGGACTAACACCGGGGAGCTGTTTTTT
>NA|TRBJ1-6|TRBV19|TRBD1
CASRKDRGPTNSPLHF
TGTGCCAGTAGAAAGGACAGGGGGCCAACGAATTCACCCCTCCACTTT
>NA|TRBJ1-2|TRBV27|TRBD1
CASSLRQGYGYTF
TGTGCCAGCAGTTTAAGACAGGGCTATGGCTACACCTTC
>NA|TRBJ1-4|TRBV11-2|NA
CASSRNSGATNEKLFF
TGTGCCAGCAGCCGGAATTCCGGGGCAACTAATGAAAAACTGTTTTTT
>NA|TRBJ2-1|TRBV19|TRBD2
CASSVSSGALALYNEQFF
TGTGCCAGTAGTGTTTCTAGCGGTGCACTCGCCTTATACAATGAGCAGTTCTTC
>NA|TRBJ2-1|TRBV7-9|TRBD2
CASSLVLAGEDYNEQFF
TGTGCCAGCAGCTTAGTTCTAGCGGGGGAGGACTACAATGAGCAGTTCTTC
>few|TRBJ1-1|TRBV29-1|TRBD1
CSVGMSGGRTEAFF
TGCAGCGTTGGGATGTCAGGGGGCCGGACTGAAGCTTTCTTT
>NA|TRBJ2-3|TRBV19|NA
CASITGGQVGDTQYF
TGTGCCAGTATCACCGGGGGGCAAGTCGGAGATACGCAGTATTTT